This T cell receptor (beta chain) was obtained from a study of vaccination and CD4 T cells after COVID-19. About the research overall: Following dose two, a median approximately 72 days (range 14 to 241) passed before post-vaccine samples were taken.

This clonotype was observed a handful of times. Its antigen remains unidentified. Stated treatment: approximately 9-day PBMC culture with coronavirus spike peptide pools or control peptides (ViraFEST assay). With the Oncomine TCR Beta short-read assay, DNA from cultured CD4+ T cells was sequenced. Via MiXCR, TCRdb re-called the PCR reads, giving one row per CDR3 protein. The sample holds around 13,000 distinct CDR3 sequences; about 47% are singletons and the top ten take roughly 17%. The CDR3 has 14 residues. Per the germline V gene, CDR1 is GTSNPN and CDR2 is SVGIG (reference sequence). Deletions cut 7 bases from V and 3 bases from J, with 18 bases between.

This sequence joins TRBV30 and TRBJ1-2, with D perhaps TRBD1 (6 bases). The sequence was collected from a human donor who had recovered from COVID-19. The sample consisted of CD4+ T cells from blood, cultured in vitro. In DNA, the CDR3 is TGTGCCTTTTTCCCACGGGACACTTACTATGGCTACACCTTC. Its protein is CAFFPRDTYYGYTF.